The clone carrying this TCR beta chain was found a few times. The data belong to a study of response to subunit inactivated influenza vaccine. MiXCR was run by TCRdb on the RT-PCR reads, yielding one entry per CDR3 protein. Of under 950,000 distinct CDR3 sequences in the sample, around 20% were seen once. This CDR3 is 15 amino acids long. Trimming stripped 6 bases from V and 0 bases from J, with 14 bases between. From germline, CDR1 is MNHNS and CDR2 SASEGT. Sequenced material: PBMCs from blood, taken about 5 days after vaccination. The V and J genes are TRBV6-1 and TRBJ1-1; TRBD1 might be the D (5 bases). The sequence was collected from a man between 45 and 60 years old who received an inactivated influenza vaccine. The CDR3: CASSSDTAMNTEAFF. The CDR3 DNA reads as TGTGCCAGCAGCTCGGACACAGCCATGAACACTGAAGCTTTCTTT.